This entry concerns a single TCR beta chain. This clone is a singleton in its sample. Its antigen target is currently unknown. No qualities accompany the bases; no much larger clone lies one base away. This specimen belongs to a study of Ad26.COV2.S vaccination and SARS-CoV-2 variants (dated by TCRdb to about 2021). The study in broad terms: Vaccine-arm donors were drawn from COV1001, a multicentre, randomized, double-blind, placebo-controlled phase I-IIa trial of Ad26.COV2.S in healthy adults. Ad26.COV2.S was given intramuscularly at 5x10^10 or 1x10^11 viral particles, as a single shot or as two shots 56 days apart. The specificity and breadth of SARS-CoV-2-reactive T cell receptors after Ad26.COV2.S vaccination were assessed by TCRbeta repertoire sequencing. A total of 32 samples were included in the TCR-sequenced set, comprising roughly 19 Ad26.COV2.S vaccine recipients, 5 placebo recipients and 8 SARS-CoV-2 convalescent individuals. Trial participants were randomized into five groups of five, in which low-dose or high-dose Ad26.COV2.S was given once or twice, or placebo was given on both occasions. Blinding of investigators to trial group allocation was maintained during experiments and outcome assessment. Study-wide findings and limitations: It was noted by the authors that total T cell responses may have been underestimated by the TCR breadth and depth analyses. The study was not powered for comparison of responses between vaccine doses or regimens. Spike-specific TCR breadth was higher in Ad26.COV2.S recipients than in placebo recipients (P = 0.0014). Comparable non-spike TCR breadth was observed between vaccine and placebo recipients, consistent with only spike being contained in the vaccine. After vaccination, spike-specific CD8+ and CD4+ T cell responses were reported to show substantial breadth.

Ends trimmed: V by 2 bases, J by 3 bases; bases unmatched to a gene: 5. The CDR3 numbers 17 residues from cysteine through phenylalanine. The only DNA kept is the CDR3, 51 bases in frame from the first base. CDR1 and CDR2, looked up from the germline V gene, are MGHRA and YSYEKL. The sample's treatment or condition, from its label and the paper: about 20 received Ad26.COV2.S at low or high dose, single or two shots; about 5 received placebo; per-sample allocation not given. Repertoires of vaccine and placebo recipients were sequenced from samples taken on day 63 after the first injection. Cohort 1b enrolled around 23 adults aged 18-55 years at a single site in Boston, USA, between 29 July and 7 August 2020. Ad26.COV2.S consisted of a replication-incompetent adenovirus type 26 vector by which a prefusion-stabilized SARS-CoV-2 spike protein from the original Wuhan strain was expressed. The immunoSEQ Assay was the method used to sequence TCRbeta CDR3 regions. After extraction, genomic DNA underwent amplification by bias-controlled multiplex PCR, followed by high-throughput sequencing. The study's own analysis went as follows. To quantify the absolute abundance of each unique TCRbeta CDR3 region, sequences were collapsed and filtered. T cell fraction was estimated by normalizing TCRbeta template counts to usable DNA, with usable DNA measured through amplification of reference genes found in all nucleated cells. Repertoire TCRs were annotated as SARS-CoV-2-specific when V gene, CDR3 amino acid sequence and J gene were exactly matched to a known reactive TCR set. The reference SARS-CoV-2 TCR set came from MIRA and was filtered for enrichment in COVID-19-positive ImmuneCODE repertoires, removing public or cross-reactive TCRs. Using the MIRA antigens, annotated TCRs were further analysed by specific ORF or by position within an ORF. Depth was the summed frequency of annotated unique rearrangements, while breadth was defined as annotated unique rearrangements over total unique productive rearrangements. Group comparisons of TCR breadth used two-sided Wilcoxon rank-sum tests. The table comes from immuneACCESS by way of TCRdb, which keeps in-frame sequences with V and J called. Part of the clones is missing from these tables; in studies checked, under half for an unresolved V gene and the rest for unknown reasons. For V, J and clone size, that table is used; D and trimming come from the DNA. This sample is represented by some 400,000 clones; roughly 90% of them were singletons. The ten largest clones take up under 2% of the sample.

The source is a person aged 18-65 years who received the Ad26.COV2.S COVID-19 vaccine or a placebo. Sequenced here: peripheral blood, sampled in a trial of Ad26.COV2.S vaccine versus placebo. The chain employs TRBV4-1 and TRBJ1-3, with TRBD1 matching 12 junction bases. The CDR3 amino acid sequence is: CASSQPRDRGLGNTIYF. The nucleotides read TGCGCCAGCAGCCAACCCCGGGACAGGGGGCTTGGAAACACCATATATTTT.